The 10 T cell receptor beta chains below come from one sample, sequenced in a study of OX40 agonist ivuxolimab in advanced cancers. Sequencing used immunoSEQ multiplex PCR; TCRdb keeps in-frame clones, though not all of them. The sample holds around 76,000 clones, roughly 89% seen once. The source was CD4+ or CD8+ T cells sorted from blood, collected in a trial of the OX40 agonist ivuxolimab. These receptors all stem from an adult with an advanced solid tumor such as melanoma, head and neck, liver or kidney cancer.

V is TRBV19 and J is TRBJ2-3; D is undetermined. The length of the CDR3 is 13 residues. Trimming took off 5 bases at V and 0 bases at J, with 6 bases between the two ends. Germline values: CDR1 LNHDA, CDR2 SQIVND (reference sequence). In DNA form, the CDR3 reads TGTGCCAGTAGTTTGGGAAGCACAGATACGCAGTATTTT. Protein: CASSLGSTDTQYF.

This chain joins TRBV19 and TRBJ2-2, with unresolved D. The CDR3 covers 14 residues. V was shortened by 4 bases and J by 3 bases, with 9 bases between the two germline ends. The V gene's germline CDR1 is LNHDA and CDR2 SQIVND (reference sequence). CDR3 loop: CASSRSAHTGELFF. The DNA for the CDR3 is TGTGCCAGTAGTAGGTCGGCTCACACCGGGGAGCTGTTTTTT.

This chain links TRBV5-1 with TRBJ2-5; D may be TRBD1 or TRBD2 (5 bases each). Trimming removed 2 bases at V and 5 bases at J, with 16 bases between. CDR1 SGHRS and CDR2 YFSETQ come from the germline V gene. The CDR3 runs 15 residues. The CDR3 spells CASSFRDPAGETQYF. CDR3 nucleotide sequence: TGCGCCAGCAGCTTCCGGGACCCCGCCGGGGAGACCCAGTACTTC.

J is TRBJ1-2 and V is TRBV14; 8 positions match TRBD1. Trimming cost V 4 bases and J 4 bases; bases outside gene matches: 5. CDR1 is SGHDN and CDR2 is FVKESK in the germline V gene. The CDR3 spans 14 residues. CDR3: CASSPGQETYGYTF. The CDR3 nucleotides are TGTGCCAGCAGCCCGGGACAGGAAACCTATGGCTACACCTTC.

This clone was found a few times. The chain combines TRBV15 with TRBJ1-2, with D uncertain. Per germline, CDR1 LNHNV and CDR2 YYDKDF (reference sequence). The CDR3 runs 14 residues. The V gene lost 0 bases and the J gene lost 5 bases, with 10 bases spanning the gap. CDR3 in amino acids: CATSRDADGYGYTF. The CDR3 DNA is TGTGCCACCAGCAGAGATGCCGACGGGTATGGCTACACCTTC.

V is TRBV30 and J is TRBJ1-2, with unresolved D. CDR1 and CDR2 from the germline V gene are GTSNPN and SVGIG (reference sequence). The CDR3 is 14 residues long. The V end lost 3 bases, the J end lost 7 bases, and 18 bases lay between the germline ends. The CDR3 DNA reads TGTGCCTGGAGCGCCGCCGGGCAGATAGGTGGCTACACCTTC. Translation gives CAWSAAGQIGGYTF.

The chain joins TRBV29-1 to TRBJ1-3, with 7 bases that match TRBD1. CDR3 length equals 14 residues. Germline CDR1 is SQVTM and CDR2 is ANQGSEA. The ends lost 6 bases at V and 1 base at J; junction bases unmatched: 6. This CDR3 reads CSVGDRESGNTIYF. The CDR3, as DNA: TGCAGCGTAGGTGACAGGGAATCTGGAAACACCATATATTTT.

This chain uses TRBV7-9 with TRBJ2-5; 8 bases align to TRBD1. The CDR3 length is 15 residues. Trimming removed 6 bases from V and 5 bases from J; junction bases left unmatched: 11. CDR1 SEHNR and CDR2 FQNEAQ come from the germline V gene (reference sequence). CDR3 amino acids: CASSQRQGAGETQYF. The CDR3 DNA sequence: TGTGCCAGCAGTCAACGTCAGGGGGCGGGTGAGACCCAGTACTTC.

The table lists this clone with a count of one. The J gene is TRBJ1-2, the V gene TRBV28, with TRBD1 matching 8 bases. The V gene end was trimmed by 4 bases and the J gene end by 8 bases; junction bases not matched to a gene: 15. CDR1 and CDR2 (germline): MDHEN, SYDVKM. The CDR3 is 16 amino acids. CDR3 sequence reads: CASSSKSGQGLYGYTF. The CDR3 DNA is TGTGCCAGCAGTTCCAAATCCGGACAGGGACTTTACGGCTACACCTTC.

The chain has TRBV29-1 and TRBJ2-3; 16 nucleotides line up with TRBD2. Trimming at V came to 5 bases and at J to 5 bases, leaving 13 bases not matched to a gene. This CDR3 region has 18 residues. CDR1 SQVTM and CDR2 ANQGSEA come from the germline V gene. The CDR3 region is CSVKSGLAGGRGRDTQYF. CDR3 coding DNA: TGCAGCGTTAAGTCGGGACTAGCGGGGGGGCGAGGTCGAGATACGCAGTATTTT.